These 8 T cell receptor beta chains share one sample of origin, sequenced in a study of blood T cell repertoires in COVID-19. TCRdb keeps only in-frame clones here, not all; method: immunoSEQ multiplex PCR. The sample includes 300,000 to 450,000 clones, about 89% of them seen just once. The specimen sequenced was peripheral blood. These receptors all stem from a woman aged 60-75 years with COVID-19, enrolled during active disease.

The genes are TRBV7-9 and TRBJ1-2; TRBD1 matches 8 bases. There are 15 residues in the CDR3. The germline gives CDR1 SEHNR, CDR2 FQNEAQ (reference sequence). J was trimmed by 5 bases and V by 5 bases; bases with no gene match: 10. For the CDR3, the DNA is TGTGCCAGCAGCCCGCAGGGGGCGCTGGGATATGGCTACACCTTC. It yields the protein CASSPQGALGYGYTF.

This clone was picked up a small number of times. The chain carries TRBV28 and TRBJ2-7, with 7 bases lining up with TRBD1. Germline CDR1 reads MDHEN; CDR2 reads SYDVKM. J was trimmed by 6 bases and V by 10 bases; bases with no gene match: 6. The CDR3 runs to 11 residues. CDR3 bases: TGTGCCACTACACAGGGGCTCGAGCAGTACTTC. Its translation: CATTQGLEQYF.

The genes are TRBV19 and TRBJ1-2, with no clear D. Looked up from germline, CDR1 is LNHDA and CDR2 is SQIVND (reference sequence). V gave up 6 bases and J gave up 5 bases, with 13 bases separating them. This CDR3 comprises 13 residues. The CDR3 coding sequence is TGTGCCAGTAGCATGGGCCCGGGGTATGGCTACACCTTC. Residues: CASSMGPGYGYTF.

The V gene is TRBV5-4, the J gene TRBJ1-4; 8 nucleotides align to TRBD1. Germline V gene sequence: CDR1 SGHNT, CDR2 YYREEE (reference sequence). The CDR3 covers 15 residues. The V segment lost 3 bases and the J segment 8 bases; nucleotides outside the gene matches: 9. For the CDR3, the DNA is TGTGCCAGCAGCTCCGGCAGGGGGCGGGAGGAAAAACTGTTTTTT. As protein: CASSSGRGREEKLFF.

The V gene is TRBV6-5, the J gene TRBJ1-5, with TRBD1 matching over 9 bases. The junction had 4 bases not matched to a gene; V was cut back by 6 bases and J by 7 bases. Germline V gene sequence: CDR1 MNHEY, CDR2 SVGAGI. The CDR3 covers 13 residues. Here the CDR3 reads CASRRDRDQPQHF. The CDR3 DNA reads TGTGCCAGCAGGCGGGACAGGGACCAGCCCCAGCATTTT.

In nucleotides, the CDR3 is TGTGCCAGCAGCCCTGGGGCTAGCGGCACCTACGAGCAGTACTTC. Amino acids: CASSPGASGTYEQYF. The chain links TRBV7-3 to TRBJ2-7, with TRBD2 identical over 7 bases. CDR3 length: 15 residues. With 5 bases clipped from V and 2 bases from J, the junction kept 9 bases outside the gene matches. Germline V gene sequence: CDR1 SGHTA, CDR2 FQGTGA. Complete variable domain (other parts from reference TRBV7-3 and TRBJ2-7): GAGVSQTPSNKVTEKGKYVELRCDPISGHTALYWYRQSLGQGPEFLIYFQGTGAADDSGLPNDRFFAVRPEGSVSTLKIQRTERGDSAVYLCASSPGASGTYEQYFGPGTRLTVT.

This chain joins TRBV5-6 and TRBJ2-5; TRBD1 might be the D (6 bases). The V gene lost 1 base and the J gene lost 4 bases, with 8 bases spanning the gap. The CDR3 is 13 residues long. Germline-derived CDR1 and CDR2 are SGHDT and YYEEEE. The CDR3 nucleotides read TGTGCCAGCAGCTTGTGGGGGCGAGAGACCCAGTACTTC. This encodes CASSLWGRETQYF.

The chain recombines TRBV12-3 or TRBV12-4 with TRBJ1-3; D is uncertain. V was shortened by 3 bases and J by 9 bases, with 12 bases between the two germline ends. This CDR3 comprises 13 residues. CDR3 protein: CASSLVEGGTIYF. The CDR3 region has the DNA TGTGCCAGCAGTTTGGTGGAGGGAGGCACCATATATTTT.